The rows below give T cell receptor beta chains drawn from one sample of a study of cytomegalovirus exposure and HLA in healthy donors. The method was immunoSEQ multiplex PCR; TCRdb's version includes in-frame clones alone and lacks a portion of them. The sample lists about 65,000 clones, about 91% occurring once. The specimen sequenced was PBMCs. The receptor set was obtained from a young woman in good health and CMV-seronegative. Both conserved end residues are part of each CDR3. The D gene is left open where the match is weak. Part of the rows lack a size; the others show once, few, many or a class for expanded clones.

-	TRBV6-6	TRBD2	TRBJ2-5	TGTGCCAGCAGTTCGAAGCGGGGGGTAGAGACCCAGTACTTC	CASSSKRGVETQYF
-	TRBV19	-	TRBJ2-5	TGTGCCAGTAGTATCAGGGCCTCCGAGGTCCAGTACTTC	CASSIRASEVQYF
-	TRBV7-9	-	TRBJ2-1	TGTGCCAGCAGCGGTGACAACCTTGAGCAGTTCTTC	CASSGDNLEQFF
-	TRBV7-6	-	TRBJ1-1	TGTGCCAGCAGCTTAGCTGAGAGAAACACTGAAGCTTTCTTT	CASSLAERNTEAFF
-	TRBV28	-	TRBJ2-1	TGTGCCAGCAGTTTAGGGGACGGGGGGCTGAGCTCCTACAATGAGCAGTTCTTC	CASSLGDGGLSSYNEQFF
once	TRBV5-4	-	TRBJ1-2	TGTGCCAGCAGCTCGTGGGCCTTATATGGCTACACCTTC	CASSSWALYGYTF
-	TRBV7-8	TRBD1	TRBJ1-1	TGTGCCAGCAGCTTAAGGGACAGTGAAGCTTTCTTT	CASSLRDSEAFF
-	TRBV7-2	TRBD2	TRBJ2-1	TGTGCCAGCAGCTTAAGCGGCGGGAGAAACAATGAGCAGTTCTTC	CASSLSGGRNNEQFF
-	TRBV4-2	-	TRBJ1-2	TGTGCCAGCAGCTCACCAGAGGGTGATGGCTACACCTTC	CASSSPEGDGYTF
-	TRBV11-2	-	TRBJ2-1	TGTGCCAGCAGCTTAGCCCTTAACTCCTACAATGAGCAGTTCTTC	CASSLALNSYNEQFF
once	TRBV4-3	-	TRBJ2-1	TGCGCCAGCAGCCCGGAGATCTACAATGAGCAGTTCTTC	CASSPEIYNEQFF
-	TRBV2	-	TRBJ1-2	TGTGCCAGCAGTGAAGTGTCAGGTCCTGGCTACACCTTC	CASSEVSGPGYTF
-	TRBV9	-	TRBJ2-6	TGTGCCAGCAGCGTAAACACAGGGTTGCGGGGGGCCAACGTCCTGACTTTC	CASSVNTGLRGANVLTF
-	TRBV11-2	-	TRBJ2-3	TGTGCCAGCAGCTTTATGGGCGACACAGCGCAGTATTTT	CASSFMGDTAQYF
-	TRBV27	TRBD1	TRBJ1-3	TGTGCCAGCAGTTTATACGCAGGGGGCGGCTCTGGAAACACCATATATTTT	CASSLYAGGGSGNTIYF
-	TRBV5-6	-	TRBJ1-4	TGTGCCAGCAGCTTAGGGGCGGCTAATGAAAAACTGTTTTTT	CASSLGAANEKLFF
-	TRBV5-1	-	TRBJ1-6	TGCGCCAGCAGCCCCGTATTTAATTCACCCCTCCACTTT	CASSPVFNSPLHF
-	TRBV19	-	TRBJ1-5	TGTGCCAGTAGTCACATTGACTATAGCAATCAGCCCCAGCATTTT	CASSHIDYSNQPQHF
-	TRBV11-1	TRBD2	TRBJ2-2	TGTGCCAGCAGCTTAGTCTATCGGACTAGCGGGTCGAAAACCGGGGAGCTGTTTTTT	CASSLVYRTSGSKTGELFF
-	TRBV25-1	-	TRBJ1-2	TGTGCCAGCAGTGATCCACAGGGATCGAACTATGGCTACACCTTC	CASSDPQGSNYGYTF
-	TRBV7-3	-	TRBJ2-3	TGTGCCAGCAGCTTTGGCAACTCTCTCAGGGATACGCAGTATTTT	CASSFGNSLRDTQYF
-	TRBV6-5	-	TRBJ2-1	TGTGCCACCCGACTGATATCTGAGCAGTTCTTC	CATRLISEQFF
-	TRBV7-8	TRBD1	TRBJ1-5	TGTGCCAGCAGCTTAGTCAGGGGGCGGGTTGGCAATCAGCCCCAGCATTTT	CASSLVRGRVGNQPQHF
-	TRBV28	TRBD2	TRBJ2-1	TGTGCCAGCAGCCGTTTCCGACTAGCGAGCTCCTACAATGAGCAGTTCTTC	CASSRFRLASSYNEQFF
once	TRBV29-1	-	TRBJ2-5	TGCAGCGCTCCAACTGGTGGCGGACAAGAGACCCAGTACTTC	CSAPTGGGQETQYF
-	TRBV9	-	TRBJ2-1	TGTGCCAGCAGCGTACCGAGGGTAAGCTCCTACAATGAGCAGTTCTTC	CASSVPRVSSYNEQFF
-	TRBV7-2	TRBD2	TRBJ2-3	TGTGCCAGCAGCCTACTAGCGGGGTTCACAGATACGCAGTATTTT	CASSLLAGFTDTQYF
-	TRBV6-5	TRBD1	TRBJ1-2	TGTGCCAGCAGTCCAGGACAGGGGGCTTTCTATGGCTACACCTTC	CASSPGQGAFYGYTF
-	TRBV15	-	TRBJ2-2	TGTGCCACCAGCAGAGATCGGGGGATCACCGGGGAGCTGTTTTTT	CATSRDRGITGELFF
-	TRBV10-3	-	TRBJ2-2	TGTGCCATCAGTGGACGGGGGAACACCGGGGAGCTGTTTTTT	CAISGRGNTGELFF
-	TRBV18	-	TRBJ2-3	TGTGCCAGCTCAGCCCGTACAGGGTCCCTCACAGATACGCAGTATTTT	CASSARTGSLTDTQYF
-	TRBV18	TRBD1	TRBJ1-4	TGTGCCAGCTCACCGGGACAGAAGAATGAAAAACTGTTTTTT	CASSPGQKNEKLFF
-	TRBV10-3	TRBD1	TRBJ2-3	TGTGCCATCAGTCGGGACAGGGGGAATACAGATACGCAGTATTTT	CAISRDRGNTDTQYF
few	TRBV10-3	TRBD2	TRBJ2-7	TGTGCCATCAAGTCTAGCGGGAGGATGTACGAGCAGTACTTC	CAIKSSGRMYEQYF
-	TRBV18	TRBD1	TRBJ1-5	TGTGCCAGCTCACCAGTTCCGACTGGACAGGGCTATAGCGGGAATCAGCCCCAGCATTTT	CASSPVPTGQGYSGNQPQHF
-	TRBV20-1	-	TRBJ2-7	TGCAGTACTAGGAGGGACTACGAGCAGTACTTC	CSTRRDYEQYF